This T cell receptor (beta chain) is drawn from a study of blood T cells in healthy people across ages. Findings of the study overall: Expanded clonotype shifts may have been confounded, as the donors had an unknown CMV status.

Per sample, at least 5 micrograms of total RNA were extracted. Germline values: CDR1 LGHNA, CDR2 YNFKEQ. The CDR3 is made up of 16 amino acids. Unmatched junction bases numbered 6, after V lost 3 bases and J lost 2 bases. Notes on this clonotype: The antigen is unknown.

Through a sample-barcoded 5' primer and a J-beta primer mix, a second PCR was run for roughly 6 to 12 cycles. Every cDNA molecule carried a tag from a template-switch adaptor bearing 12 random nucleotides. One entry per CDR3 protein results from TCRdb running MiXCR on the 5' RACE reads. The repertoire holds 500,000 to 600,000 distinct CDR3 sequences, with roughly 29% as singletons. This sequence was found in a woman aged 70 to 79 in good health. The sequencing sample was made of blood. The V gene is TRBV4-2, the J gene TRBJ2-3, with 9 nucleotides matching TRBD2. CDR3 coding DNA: TGTGCCAGCAGCCATGGGACTAGCCATATCACAGATACGCAGTATTTT. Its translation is CASSHGTSHITDTQYF.